This T cell receptor beta chain appears in the sequencing data of a study of blood T cells in healthy people across ages. A sample-barcoded 5' primer and a J-beta primer mix were used in a second PCR of about 7 to 11 cycles. TCRdb reprocessed the 5' RACE reads with MiXCR, giving one entry per CDR3 protein. The sample lists some 1.8 million distinct CDR3 sequences; about two fifths were seen once. Details on this clonotype: Its target is not known. The junction differs from germline at one of its ends, possibly a read error.

From germline, CDR1 is LGHDT and CDR2 YNNKEL (reference sequence). The CDR3 is 16 residues long. Isolation yielded PBMCs, at least 7 million per sample, in every case. Study outcomes and limitations: The study found TCR beta diversity correlated strongly with naive T cell percentage. Roughly linear age-related decline in beta diversity appeared, significant by age around 40.

This chain links TRBV3-1 with TRBJ2-5, with D possibly being TRBD1 or TRBD2 (6 bases each). The TCR was taken from a human donor in good health. The specimen was blood. The CDR3 spells CASSPGEASVRETQYF. The DNA for the CDR3 is TGCGCCAGCAGCCCAGGGGAGGCGTCAGTGCGGGAGACCCAGTACTTC.